The 20 T cell receptor beta chains in this list originate from one sample, sequenced in a study of blood T cell repertoires in COVID-19. Sequencing used immunoSEQ multiplex PCR; TCRdb keeps in-frame clones, though not all of them. Of 150,000 to 200,000 clones detected, approximately 86% appear once; the ten largest clones hold roughly 25%. The sequencing sample was made of PBMCs or T cells enriched from blood (not recorded which). These receptors were collected from a woman aged 40 to 49 in a cohort exposed to, infected with or recovered from COVID-19 (not recorded which).

The V and J genes are TRBV19 and TRBJ1-5; unclear D gene. V lost 5 bases and J 0 bases, leaving 11 bases between the germline ends. The length of the CDR3 is 15 residues. Per the germline V gene, CDR1 is LNHDA and CDR2 is SQIVND (reference sequence). As DNA, the CDR3 is TGTGCCAGTAGTCCGTTTGACATTAGCAATCAGCCCCAGCATTTT. It yields the protein CASSPFDISNQPQHF.

The chain combines TRBV19 with TRBJ1-6; 8 positions agree with TRBD1. The V and J ends lost 3 bases and 17 bases, in that order; junction bases with no gene match: 9. CDR1 and CDR2 from the germline V gene are LNHDA and SQIVND (reference sequence). The CDR3 sequence is 13 residues long. The DNA for the CDR3 is TGTGCCAGTAGTATCGGTCCCGGGACAGGCTTCCACTTT. Translated: CASSIGPGTGFHF. Together with reference TRBV19 and TRBJ1-6, the CDR3 gives the full variable domain: DGGITQSPKYLFRKEGQNVTLSCEQNLNHDAMYWYRQDPGQGLRLIYYSQIVNDFQKGDIAEGYSVSREKKESFPLTVTSAQKNPTAFYLCASSIGPGTGFHFGNGTRLTVT.

The V and J genes are TRBV5-1 and TRBJ1-1, with D possibly matching TRBD1 (6 bases). This CDR3 comprises 18 residues. Trimming removed 5 bases at V and 0 bases at J, with 23 bases between. Germline V CDR1 and CDR2: SGHRS, YFSETQ. The CDR3 here is CASRRGLGGDPMNTEAFF. The CDR3 DNA sequence: TGCGCCAGCAGGCGGGGGCTGGGCGGTGATCCCATGAACACTGAAGCTTTCTTT.

J is TRBJ1-4 and V is TRBV4-1, with TRBD1 matching 9 bases. The CDR3 contains 17 residues. V lost 3 bases to trimming and J lost 6 bases; unmatched junction nucleotides: 11. Germline CDR1 is MGHRA and CDR2 is YSYEKL. The CDR3 here is CASSQGQGFNYDEKLFF. The DNA of the CDR3 is TGCGCCAGCAGCCAGGGACAGGGATTTAATTATGATGAAAAACTGTTTTTT.

CDR3 in DNA: TGTGCCAGTAGATCGGGGGGCCCTGGAAACACCATATATTTT. Residues: CASRSGGPGNTIYF. The rearrangement joins TRBV19 to TRBJ1-3; TRBD1 is a possible D gene (6 bases). The CDR3 contains 14 residues. Germline loops: CDR1 LNHDA, CDR2 SQIVND (reference sequence). Trimming removed 6 bases from V and 2 bases from J, with 11 bases in between.

The chain combines TRBV10-3 with TRBJ2-2; tentatively, D is TRBD2 (6 bases). V was shortened by 6 bases and J by 0 bases, with 11 bases between the two germline ends. CDR3 size: 15 residues. Germline assignment: CDR1 ENHRY and CDR2 SYGVKD. The CDR3: CAISPGGTNTGELFF. The DNA for the CDR3 is TGTGCCATCAGCCCTGGGGGGACGAACACCGGGGAGCTGTTTTTT.

The chain couples TRBV19 to TRBJ1-6; D might be TRBD1 (5 bases). Deletions cut 4 bases from V and 10 bases from J, with 14 bases between. Germline V CDR1 and CDR2: LNHDA, SQIVND (reference sequence). CDR3 length: 14 amino acids. CDR3 coding DNA: TGTGCCAGTAGTACAGGGAAGGAAAGATCACCCCTCCACTTT. It encodes CASSTGKERSPLHF.

The chain links TRBV18 to TRBJ2-2; 7 bases are a match to TRBD1. Germline CDR1 reads KGHSH; CDR2 reads LQKENI. This CDR3 is 16 amino acids long. The junction had 9 bases not matched to a gene; V was cut back by 4 bases and J by 4 bases. The CDR3, as DNA: TGTGCCAGCTCACTCGACAGGGTTCCCTTCACCGGGGAGCTGTTTTTT. This translates into CASSLDRVPFTGELFF.

The chain joins TRBV12-3 or TRBV12-4 to TRBJ1-5; a possible D gene is TRBD1 (6 bases). Trimming left V 8 bases short and J 4 bases short, with 12 bases between. CDR3 length: 13 amino acids. The CDR3 sequence is CASRPQGNQPQHF. The CDR3 DNA reads as TGTGCCAGCCGACCACAGGGAAATCAGCCCCAGCATTTT.

CDR3: CASSLILAGADTQYF. The CDR3 region has the DNA TGTGCCAGCAGCTTAATCCTAGCGGGAGCAGATACGCAGTATTTT. This rearrangement joins TRBV11-2 to TRBJ2-3; 10 bases align to TRBD2. From germline, CDR1 is SGHAT and CDR2 FQNNGV. The V gene end was trimmed by 2 bases and the J gene end by 4 bases; junction bases not matched to a gene: 3. The CDR3 has 15 residues. Filled out from reference TRBV11-2 and TRBJ2-3, the complete variable domain reads EAGVAQSPRYKIIEKRQSVAFWCNPISGHATLYWYQQILGQGPKLLIQFQNNGVVDDSQLPKDRFSAERLKGVDSTLKIQPAKLEDSAVYLCASSLILAGADTQYFGPGTRLTVL.

The chain has TRBV27 and TRBJ2-7, with a possible D match to TRBD2 (6 bases). V was pared by 6 bases and J by 0 bases, with 18 bases between. The CDR3 has 16 amino acids. Looked up from germline, CDR1 is MNHEY and CDR2 is SMNVEV (reference sequence). CDR3 loop: CASSLTLSGLSYEQYF. In nucleotides, the CDR3 is TGTGCCAGCAGCTTAACCCTGAGCGGGCTCTCCTACGAGCAGTACTTC.

J is TRBJ2-7 and V is TRBV28; 10 positions match TRBD1. This CDR3 has 14 amino acids. J gave up 7 bases and V 3 bases, and 6 bases lay outside the gene matches. The germline CDR1 and CDR2 sequences are MDHEN and SYDVKM. CDR3 sequence reads: CASSFRDRGREQYF. Here the CDR3 DNA reads TGTGCCAGCAGTTTCCGGGACAGGGGCAGGGAGCAGTACTTC.

The V and J genes are TRBV6-6 and TRBJ2-3; 11 nucleotides match TRBD2. The CDR3 is made up of 15 amino acids. In germline, CDR1 is MNHNY, CDR2 SVGAGI (reference sequence). V dropped 6 bases and J dropped 2; count of bases not matched to a gene: 4. CDR3 amino acids: CASSMTSGTTDTQYF. DNA of the CDR3: TGTGCCAGCAGCATGACTAGCGGGACCACAGATACGCAGTATTTT.

The chain is built from TRBV7-2 and TRBJ2-7, with a tentative D call TRBD2 (6 bases). V lost 4 bases and J lost 0, with 16 bases in between. CDR3 size: 16 residues. CDR1 and CDR2 from the germline V gene are SGHTA and FQGNSA. This CDR3 is CASSSGVAGTSYEQYF. CDR3 nucleotides: TGTGCCAGCAGCTCCGGGGTGGCGGGAACCTCCTACGAGCAGTACTTC. Full variable domain (missing parts from reference TRBV7-2 and TRBJ2-7): GAGVSQSPSNKVTEKGKDVELRCDPISGHTALYWYRQSLGQGLEFLIYFQGNSAPDKSGLPSDRFSAERTGGSVSTLTIQRTQQEDSAVYLCASSSGVAGTSYEQYFGPGTRLTVT.

This clone was found once. This chain links TRBV11-2 with TRBJ2-7; possibly TRBD1 for D (7 bases). CDR1 and CDR2 from the germline V gene are SGHAT and FQNNGV. The CDR3 is made up of 14 amino acids. Trimming took off 5 bases at V and 2 bases at J, with 13 bases between the two ends. The CDR3, as DNA: TGTGCCAGCAGCGGCGGGGACAGACCCTACGAGCAGTACTTC. This sequence encodes CASSGGDRPYEQYF.

V is TRBV28 and J is TRBJ2-5; 7 nucleotides agree with TRBD1. With V trimmed by 6 bases and J by 3 bases, 19 bases remained unmatched. Germline values: CDR1 MDHEN, CDR2 SYDVKM. The CDR3 extends over 18 amino acids. The CDR3: CASSPKYMDRPSEETQYF. The CDR3 coding sequence is TGTGCCAGCAGCCCTAAATACATGGACAGGCCTTCTGAAGAGACCCAGTACTTC.

The V gene is TRBV20-1, the J gene TRBJ1-1; possibly TRBD1 for D (6 bases). CDR1 DFQATT and CDR2 SNEGSKA come from the germline V gene (reference sequence). The CDR3 length is 11 residues. The germline V and J ends were trimmed by 7 bases and 10 bases, with 16 bases remaining between them. CDR3 nucleotides: TGCAGTGTCCACACAGGGCGGCTAGCTTTCTTT. As protein: CSVHTGRLAFF.

This clone was picked up a small number of times. The chain couples TRBV13 to TRBJ2-1, with TRBD2 matching over 8 bases. The CDR3 sequence is 15 residues long. V dropped 0 bases and J dropped 4; count of bases not matched to a gene: 2. Germline CDR1 reads PRHDT; CDR2 reads FYEKMQ (reference sequence). CDR3 sequence (DNA): TGTGCCAGCAGCTTAGGACTAGCGGAGTACAATGAGCAGTTCTTC. This codes for CASSLGLAEYNEQFF.

J is TRBJ2-7 and V is TRBV28; D might be TRBD1 (5 bases). The CDR3 is 15 amino acids. In germline, CDR1 is MDHEN, CDR2 SYDVKM. The ends were cut back, 6 bases at V and 4 bases at J, with 19 bases in the middle. CDR3 nucleotide sequence: TGTGCCAGCAGATTCCAGGGTGACCCTTTGTACGAGCAGTACTTC. Translated: CASRFQGDPLYEQYF.

The rearrangement uses TRBV24-1 and TRBJ2-3; 10 bases are shared with TRBD2. There are 15 residues in the CDR3. V trimming: 4 bases; J trimming: 4 bases; junction bases outside the gene matches: 4. Per the germline V gene, CDR1 is KGHDR and CDR2 is SFDVKD. The CDR3 protein is CATSDPGTSADTQYF. The CDR3 DNA is TGTGCCACCAGTGACCCCGGGACTAGCGCAGATACGCAGTATTTT.